This T cell receptor beta chain is from a study of blood T cell repertoires in COVID-19. As for the study in general: There were acute and convalescent COVID-19 samples, and they came from the United States, Italy and Spain.

The germline CDR1 and CDR2 sequences are MNHEY and SMNVEV (reference sequence). The CDR3 covers 16 residues. Trimming removed 6 bases from V and 2 bases from J; junction bases left unmatched: 13. Original methodology: Amplification with reference gene primers provided the estimates of nucleated cell counts. Sequencing was performed with immunoSEQ multiplex PCR; in TCRdb, only in-frame clones are kept and a portion is missing. That table supplies the V and J calls and clone size; D and trimming were determined from the DNA. The sample has about 120,000 clones; approximately 80% are singletons. This clone was counted once.

The sequenced sample consisted of peripheral blood. The receptor comes from a human donor in a cohort sampled during active COVID-19. The chain joins TRBV27 to TRBJ2-7; 7 bases agree with TRBD2. The CDR3 protein is CASSPGGSGKTYEQYF. The CDR3 nucleotides are TGTGCCAGCAGCCCCGGAGGGAGCGGGAAGACCTACGAGCAGTACTTC.